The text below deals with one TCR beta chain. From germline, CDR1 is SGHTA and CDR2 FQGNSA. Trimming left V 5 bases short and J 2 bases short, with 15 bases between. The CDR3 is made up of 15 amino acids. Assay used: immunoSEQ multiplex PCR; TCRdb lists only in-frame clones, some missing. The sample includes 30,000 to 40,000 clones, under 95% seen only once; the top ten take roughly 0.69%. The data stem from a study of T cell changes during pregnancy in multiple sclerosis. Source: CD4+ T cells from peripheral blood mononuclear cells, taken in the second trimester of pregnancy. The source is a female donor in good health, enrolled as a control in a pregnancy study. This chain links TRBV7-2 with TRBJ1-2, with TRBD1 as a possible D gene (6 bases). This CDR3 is CASSPQGTTNYGYTF. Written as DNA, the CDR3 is TGTGCCAGCAGCCCCCAGGGGACTACGAACTATGGCTACACCTTC.